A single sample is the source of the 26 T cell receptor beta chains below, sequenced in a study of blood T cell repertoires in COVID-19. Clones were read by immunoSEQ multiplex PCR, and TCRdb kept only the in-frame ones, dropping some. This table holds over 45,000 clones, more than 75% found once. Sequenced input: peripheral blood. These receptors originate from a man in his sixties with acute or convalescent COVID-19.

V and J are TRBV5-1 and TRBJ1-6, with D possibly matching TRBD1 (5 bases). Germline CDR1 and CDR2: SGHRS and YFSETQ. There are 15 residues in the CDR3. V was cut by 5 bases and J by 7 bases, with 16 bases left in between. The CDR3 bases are TGCGCCAGCAGTACCCGGGGCGGGGGGAATTCACCCCTCCACTTT. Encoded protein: CASSTRGGGNSPLHF.

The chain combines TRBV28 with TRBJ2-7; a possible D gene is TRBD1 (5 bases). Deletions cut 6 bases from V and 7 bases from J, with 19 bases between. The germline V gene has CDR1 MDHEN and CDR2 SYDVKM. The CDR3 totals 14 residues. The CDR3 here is CASRRQRTSGEQYF. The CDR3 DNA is TGTGCCAGCAGGAGACAGCGTACCTCCGGAGAGCAGTACTTC.

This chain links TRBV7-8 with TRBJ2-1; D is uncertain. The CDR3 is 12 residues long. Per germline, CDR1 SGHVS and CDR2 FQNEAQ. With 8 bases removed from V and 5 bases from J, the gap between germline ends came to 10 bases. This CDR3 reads CASSVVDNEQFF. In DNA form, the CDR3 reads TGTGCCAGCTCGGTAGTTGACAATGAGCAGTTCTTC.

The CDR3 DNA sequence: TGCGCCAGCAGTGAGCAGGGAAATGAAAAACTGTTTTTT. Its translation is CASSEQGNEKLFF. This chain links TRBV10-2 with TRBJ1-4; TRBD1 might be the D (5 bases). Trimming removed 2 bases at V and 5 bases at J, with 6 bases between. Germline loops: CDR1 WSHSY, CDR2 SAAADI. There are 13 residues in the CDR3.

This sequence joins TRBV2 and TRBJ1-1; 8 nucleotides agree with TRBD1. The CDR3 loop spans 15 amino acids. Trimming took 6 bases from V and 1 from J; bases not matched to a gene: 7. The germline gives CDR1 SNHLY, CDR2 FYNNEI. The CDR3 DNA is TGTGCCAGCAGGCCCAGGGGGCCGGGGAACACTGAAGCTTTCTTT. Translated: CASRPRGPGNTEAFF.

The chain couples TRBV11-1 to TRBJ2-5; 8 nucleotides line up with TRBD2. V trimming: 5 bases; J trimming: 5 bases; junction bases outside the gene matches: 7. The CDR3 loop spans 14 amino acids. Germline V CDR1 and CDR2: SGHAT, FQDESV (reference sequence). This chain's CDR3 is CASSRGGSWETQYF. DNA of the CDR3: TGTGCCAGCAGCCGCGGGGGGTCGTGGGAGACCCAGTACTTC.

The CDR3 DNA follows: TGTGCCAGCAGTGAAAGGCAGGGACTATCCTACGAGCAGTACTTC. This gives the protein CASSERQGLSYEQYF. The chain uses TRBV6-1 and TRBJ2-7; 7 nucleotides line up with TRBD2. Germline loops: CDR1 MNHNS, CDR2 SASEGT. The J segment lost 1 base and the V segment lost 2 bases, leaving 5 bases of the junction unmatched. There are 15 residues in the CDR3.

CDR3 bases: TGTGCCAGTAGTATAGATGGCCACACAGATACGCAGTATTTT. It translates to CASSIDGHTDTQYF. The V gene is TRBV19, the J gene TRBJ2-3; D is unresolved. Per germline, CDR1 LNHDA and CDR2 SQIVND (reference sequence). The length of the CDR3 is 14 residues. V lost 0 bases and J 2 bases, leaving 6 bases between the germline ends.

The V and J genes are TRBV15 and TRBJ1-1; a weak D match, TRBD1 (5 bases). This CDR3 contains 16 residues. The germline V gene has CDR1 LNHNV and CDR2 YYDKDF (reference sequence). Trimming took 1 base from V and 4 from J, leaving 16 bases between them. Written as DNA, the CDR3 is TGTGCCACCAGCAGAGGGTGGGGGGGATTTGGCACTGAAGCTTTCTTT. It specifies CATSRGWGGFGTEAFF.

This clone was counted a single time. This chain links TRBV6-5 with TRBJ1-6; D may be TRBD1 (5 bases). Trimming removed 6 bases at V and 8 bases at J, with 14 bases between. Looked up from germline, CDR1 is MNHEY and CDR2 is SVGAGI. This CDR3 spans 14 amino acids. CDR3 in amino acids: CASSLPGGYSPLHF. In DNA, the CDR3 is TGTGCCAGCAGCCTCCCGGGGGGGTATTCACCCCTCCACTTT.

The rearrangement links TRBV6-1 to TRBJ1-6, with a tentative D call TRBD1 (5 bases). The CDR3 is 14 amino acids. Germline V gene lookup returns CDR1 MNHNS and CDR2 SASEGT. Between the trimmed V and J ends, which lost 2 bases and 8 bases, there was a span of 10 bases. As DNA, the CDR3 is TGTGCCAGCAGTGAACGGGGGTTGGATTCACCCCTCCACTTT. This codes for CASSERGLDSPLHF.

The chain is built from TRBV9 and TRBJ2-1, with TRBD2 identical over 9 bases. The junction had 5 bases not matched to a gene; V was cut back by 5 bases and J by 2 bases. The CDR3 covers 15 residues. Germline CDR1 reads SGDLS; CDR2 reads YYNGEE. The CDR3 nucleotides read TGTGCCAGCAGTGACAGCGGGGGGACCTACAATGAGCAGTTCTTC. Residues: CASSDSGGTYNEQFF.

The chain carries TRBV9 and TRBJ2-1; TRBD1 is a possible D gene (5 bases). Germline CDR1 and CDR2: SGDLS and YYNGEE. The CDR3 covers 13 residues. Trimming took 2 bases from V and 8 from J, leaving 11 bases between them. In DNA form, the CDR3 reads TGTGCCAGCAGCGTGCCTTGGGGCGATGAGCAGTTCTTC. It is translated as CASSVPWGDEQFF.

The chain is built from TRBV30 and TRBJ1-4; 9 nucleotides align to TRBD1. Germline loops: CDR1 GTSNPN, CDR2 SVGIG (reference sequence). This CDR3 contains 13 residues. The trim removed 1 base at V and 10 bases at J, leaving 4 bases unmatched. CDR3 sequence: CAWSGGTGSKLFF. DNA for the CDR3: TGTGCCTGGAGTGGTGGGACAGGGTCAAAACTGTTTTTT. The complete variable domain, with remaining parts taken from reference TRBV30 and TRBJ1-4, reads SQTIHQWPATLVQPVGSPLSLECTVEGTSNPNLYWYRQAAGRGLQLLFYSVGIGQISSEVPQNLSASRPQDRQFILSSKKLLLSDSGFYLCAWSGGTGSKLFFGSGTQLSVL.

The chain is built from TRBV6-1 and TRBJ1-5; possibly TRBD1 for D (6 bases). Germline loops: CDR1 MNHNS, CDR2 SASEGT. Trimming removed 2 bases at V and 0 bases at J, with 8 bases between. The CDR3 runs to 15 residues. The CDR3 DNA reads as TGTGCCAGCAGTGAAAACAGGGTTAGCAATCAGCCCCAGCATTTT. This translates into CASSENRVSNQPQHF.

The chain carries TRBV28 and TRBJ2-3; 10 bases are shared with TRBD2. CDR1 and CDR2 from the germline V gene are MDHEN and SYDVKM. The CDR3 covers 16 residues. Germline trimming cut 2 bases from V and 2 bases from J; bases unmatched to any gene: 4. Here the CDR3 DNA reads TGTGCCAGCAGTTTAAGCGGACTAGCGGACACAGATACGCAGTATTTT. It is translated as CASSLSGLADTDTQYF.

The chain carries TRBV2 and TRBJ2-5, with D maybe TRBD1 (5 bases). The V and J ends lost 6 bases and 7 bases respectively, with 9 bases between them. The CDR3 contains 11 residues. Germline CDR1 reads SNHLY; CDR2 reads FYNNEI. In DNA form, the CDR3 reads TGTGCCAGCAGGGACAAGGGGACCCAGTACTTC. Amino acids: CASRDKGTQYF.

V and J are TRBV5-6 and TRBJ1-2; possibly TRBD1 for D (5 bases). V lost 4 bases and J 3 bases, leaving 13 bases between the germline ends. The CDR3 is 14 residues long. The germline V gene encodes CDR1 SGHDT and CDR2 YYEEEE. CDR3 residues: CASSAKTADYGYTF. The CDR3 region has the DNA TGTGCCAGCAGCGCCAAGACAGCAGACTATGGCTACACCTTC.

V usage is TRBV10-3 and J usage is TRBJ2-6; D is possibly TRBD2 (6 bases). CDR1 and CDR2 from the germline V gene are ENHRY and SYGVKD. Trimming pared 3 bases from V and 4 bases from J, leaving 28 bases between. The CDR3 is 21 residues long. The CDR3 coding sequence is TGTGCCATCAGTGACCTTTTGAGGAGGGGAACCGATGGGGCCGGGGCCAACGTCCTGACTTTC. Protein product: CAISDLLRRGTDGAGANVLTF.

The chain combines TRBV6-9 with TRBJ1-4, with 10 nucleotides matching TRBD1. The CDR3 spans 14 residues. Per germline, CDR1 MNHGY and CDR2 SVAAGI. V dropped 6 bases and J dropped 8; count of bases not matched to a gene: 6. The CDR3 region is CASSDRGPDEKLFF. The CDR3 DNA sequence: TGTGCCAGCAGCGACAGGGGGCCGGACGAAAAACTGTTTTTT.

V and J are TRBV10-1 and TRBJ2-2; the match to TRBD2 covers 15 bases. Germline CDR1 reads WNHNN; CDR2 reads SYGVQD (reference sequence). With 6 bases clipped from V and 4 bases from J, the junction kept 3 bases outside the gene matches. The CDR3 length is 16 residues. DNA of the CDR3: TGCGCCAGCAGCAGGGGACTAGCGGGGGGCACCGGGGAGCTGTTTTTT. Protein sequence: CASSRGLAGGTGELFF.

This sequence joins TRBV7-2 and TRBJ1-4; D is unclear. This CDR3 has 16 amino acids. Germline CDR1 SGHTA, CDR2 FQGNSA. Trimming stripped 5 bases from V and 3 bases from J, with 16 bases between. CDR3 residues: CASSPKRVVANEKLFF. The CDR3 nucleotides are TGTGCCAGCAGCCCGAAGCGGGTCGTTGCTAATGAAAAACTGTTTTTT. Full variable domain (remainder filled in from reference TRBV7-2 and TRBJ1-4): GAGVSQSPSNKVTEKGKDVELRCDPISGHTALYWYRQSLGQGLEFLIYFQGNSAPDKSGLPSDRFSAERTGGSVSTLTIQRTQQEDSAVYLCASSPKRVVANEKLFFGSGTQLSVL.

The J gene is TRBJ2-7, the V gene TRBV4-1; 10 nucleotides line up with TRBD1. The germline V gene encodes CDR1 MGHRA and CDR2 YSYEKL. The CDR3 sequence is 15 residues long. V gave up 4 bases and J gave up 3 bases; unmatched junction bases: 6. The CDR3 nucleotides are TGCGCCAGCAGCCCCGGGACAGGGGTTCTCTACGAGCAGTACTTC. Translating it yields CASSPGTGVLYEQYF.

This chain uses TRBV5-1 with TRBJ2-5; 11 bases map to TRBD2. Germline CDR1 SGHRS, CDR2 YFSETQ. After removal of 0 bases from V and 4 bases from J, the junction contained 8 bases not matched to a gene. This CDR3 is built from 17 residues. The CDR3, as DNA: TGCGCCAGCAGCTTGGCCCCTAGCGGGGGGTCAGGAGAGACCCAGTACTTC. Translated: CASSLAPSGGSGETQYF.

CDR3 nucleotides: TGTGCCAGCAGCCTGCTACTAGGCACAGATACGCAGTATTTT. Its translation: CASSLLLGTDTQYF. The chain links TRBV7-2 to TRBJ2-3; possibly TRBD2 for D (5 bases). With 5 bases removed from V and 1 base from J, the gap between germline ends came to 10 bases. The CDR3 covers 14 residues. CDR1 and CDR2 (germline): SGHTA, FQGNSA. Looking up the rest from reference TRBV7-2 and TRBJ2-3 gives the full variable domain: GAGVSQSPSNKVTEKGKDVELRCDPISGHTALYWYRQSLGQGLEFLIYFQGNSAPDKSGLPSDRFSAERTGGSVSTLTIQRTQQEDSAVYLCASSLLLGTDTQYFGPGTRLTVL.

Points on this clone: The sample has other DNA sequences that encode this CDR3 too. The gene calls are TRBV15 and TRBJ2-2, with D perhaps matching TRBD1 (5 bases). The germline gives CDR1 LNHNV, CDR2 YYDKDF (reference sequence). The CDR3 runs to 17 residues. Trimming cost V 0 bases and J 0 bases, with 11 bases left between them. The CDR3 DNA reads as TGTGCCACCAGCAGAGATCGACAGATGGCGAACACCGGGGAGCTGTTTTTT. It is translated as CATSRDRQMANTGELFF. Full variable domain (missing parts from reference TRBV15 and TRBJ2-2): DAMVIQNPRYQVTQFGKPVTLSCSQTLNHNVMYWYQQKSSQAPKLLFHYYDKDFNNEADTPDNFQSRRPNTSFCFLDIRSPGLGDTAMYLCATSRDRQMANTGELFFGEGSRLTVL.